This T cell receptor beta chain was retrieved from a study of blood T cell repertoires in COVID-19. Background on the study: Sample material is recorded as cDNA or gDNA derived from T cells, B-cell-depleted T cells, or PBMCs.

V was trimmed by 1 base and J by 5 bases, leaving 15 bases between them. Germline lookup yields CDR1 SGHVS and CDR2 FNYEAQ. The CDR3 has 15 residues. Original methodology: For nucleated cells, counts were estimated from reference gene primer amplification. Using immunoSEQ multiplex PCR, the repertoire was profiled, and TCRdb retains in-frame clones only, with some absent. D and trimming come from the DNA, and the V and J calls and clone size come from that table. The sample has about 170,000 clones; around 85% are singletons. Specimen: peripheral blood. This clonotype originated in a man between 60 and 70 years old who had recovered from COVID-19. V is TRBV7-6 and J is TRBJ2-7; tentatively, D is TRBD2 (5 bases). The CDR3 region has the DNA TGTGCCAGCAGCTTAGAAACGGGGTTTGGGCACGAGCAGTACTTC. Translation gives CASSLETGFGHEQYF.